Sequencing of this T cell receptor (beta chain) was carried out in a study of blood T cell repertoires in COVID-19. Study at large: Sample material is recorded as cDNA or gDNA derived from T cells, B-cell-depleted T cells, or PBMCs.

CDR1 and CDR2 from the germline V gene are MNHNS and SASEGT. The CDR3 has 16 residues. The ends lost 4 bases at V and 5 bases at J; junction bases unmatched: 13. Participants reported their clinical history, and cohort assignment relied on those reports. This table comes from immunoSEQ multiplex PCR, and its TCRdb copy is limited to in-frame clones, with some not included. The top ten hold roughly 10% of the sample, which has about 310,000 clones, about nine tenths seen once. The specimen sequenced was PBMCs or T cells enriched from blood (not recorded which). The TCR was taken from a woman aged 30 to 39 who had recovered from COVID-19. The rearrangement joins TRBV6-1 to TRBJ2-5; 7 bases align to TRBD1. For the CDR3, the DNA is TGTGCCAGCAGTGGAGAACGTACAGGGGAATGGGAGACCCAGTACTTC. Amino acid sequence: CASSGERTGEWETQYF.